What follows are 25 T cell receptor beta chains derived from one specimen sequenced in a study of shared clonotypes between healthy human individuals. Assay used: immunoSEQ multiplex PCR; TCRdb lists only in-frame clones, some missing. This table holds 2.3 million or so clones, about 92% found once. Sequenced: naive CD4+ T cells from PBMCs. Subset meaning: CD45RA+ positively selected. The origin of the receptors is a man between 18 and 29 years old in good health. Some clones in this sample may be carry-over from other donors' samples.

The genes are TRBV28 and TRBJ2-7, with 7 bases matching TRBD1. The CDR3 is 13 residues long. Germline loops: CDR1 MDHEN, CDR2 SYDVKM. V shed 8 bases, J shed 5 bases, and the junction held 9 bases outside the gene matches. CDR3 loop: CASGIDRDHEQYF. CDR3 DNA sequence: TGTGCCAGCGGAATAGACAGGGATCACGAGCAGTACTTC.

The rearrangement links TRBV28 to TRBJ1-4, with 8 bases lining up with TRBD1. J was trimmed by 2 bases and V by 7 bases; bases with no gene match: 6. Germline V gene sequence: CDR1 MDHEN, CDR2 SYDVKM. This CDR3 has 15 residues. The DNA for the CDR3 is TGTGCCAGCAATAAACAGGGGGTCACTAATGAAAAACTGTTTTTT. This translates into CASNKQGVTNEKLFF. Full variable domain (missing parts from reference TRBV28 and TRBJ1-4): DVKVTQSSRYLVKRTGEKVFLECVQDMDHENMFWYRQDPGLGLRLIYFSYDVKMKEKGDIPEGYSVSREKKERFSLILESASTNQTSMYLCASNKQGVTNEKLFFGSGTQLSVL.

V gene TRBV7-9 combines with J gene TRBJ1-4, with D possibly being TRBD1 (5 bases). The CDR3 is made up of 14 amino acids. The V end lost 3 bases, the J end lost 8 bases, and 13 bases lay between the germline ends. Germline-derived CDR1 and CDR2 are SEHNR and FQNEAQ (reference sequence). In DNA form, the CDR3 reads TGTGCCAGCAGCTTGGGGCCTGCCGGGGAAAAACTGTTTTTT. Amino acid sequence: CASSLGPAGEKLFF.

The rearrangement uses TRBV28 and TRBJ2-1; 11 nucleotides match TRBD1. Trimming at V came to 4 bases and at J to 1 base, leaving 3 bases not matched to a gene. The CDR3 covers 16 residues. Germline CDR1 is MDHEN and CDR2 is SYDVKM. DNA for the CDR3: TGTGCCAGCAGTTCCGGACAGGGGGCTTCCTACAATGAGCAGTTCTTC. Its translation: CASSSGQGASYNEQFF.

The gene calls are TRBV5-1 and TRBJ2-1; TRBD2 aligns across 9 bases. This CDR3 is built from 15 residues. The ends lost 1 base at V and 9 bases at J; junction bases unmatched: 8. The germline gives CDR1 SGHRS, CDR2 YFSETQ. The chain's CDR3 is CASSLLTGTSSEQFF. The CDR3 region has the DNA TGCGCCAGCAGCTTGCTTACCGGGACTAGCAGTGAGCAGTTCTTC.

CDR3 coding DNA: TGTGCCAGCTCGCAGCAGGGGGCAAACTCCTACGAGCAGTACTTC. As protein: CASSQQGANSYEQYF. This sequence joins TRBV18 and TRBJ2-7, with 8 bases that match TRBD1. Trimming removed 6 bases from V and 0 bases from J; junction bases left unmatched: 7. The CDR3 contains 15 residues. From germline, CDR1 is KGHSH and CDR2 LQKENI.

The count of this clone is one. Additional DNA sequences in this sample encode the identical CDR3. V is TRBV7-9 and J is TRBJ2-1; no reliable D call. CDR1 is SEHNR, CDR2 FQNEAQ, per germline (reference sequence). Between the trimmed V and J ends, which lost 5 bases and 4 bases, there was a span of 6 bases. CDR3 size: 12 residues. CDR3 residues: CASSRSYNEQFF. The CDR3 nucleotides read TGTGCCAGCAGCCGAAGTTACAATGAGCAGTTCTTC.

Regarding this clone: The same CDR3 also results from other DNA sequences found in this sample. The chain recombines TRBV7-9 with TRBJ1-1, with 7 bases that match TRBD1. The V and J ends lost 5 bases and 0 bases, in that order; junction bases with no gene match: 3. The CDR3 runs to 14 residues. Per the germline V gene, CDR1 is SEHNR and CDR2 is FQNEAQ (reference sequence). Here the CDR3 DNA reads TGTGCCAGCAGCCTGGGACAGATGAACACTGAAGCTTTCTTT. It translates to CASSLGQMNTEAFF.

The V and J genes are TRBV5-1 and TRBJ2-1; TRBD2 matches 8 bases. The J segment lost 10 bases and the V segment lost 1 base, leaving 7 bases of the junction unmatched. CDR1 is SGHRS and CDR2 is YFSETQ in the germline V gene. CDR3 length equals 14 residues. CDR3 DNA sequence: TGCGCCAGCAGCTTGACAGCGGGAGCAGACGAGCAGTTCTTC. Amino acids: CASSLTAGADEQFF.

The chain recombines TRBV27 with TRBJ1-2; D is unresolved. Trimming pared 6 bases from V and 7 bases from J, leaving 15 bases between. Germline V gene sequence: CDR1 MNHEY, CDR2 SMNVEV (reference sequence). The CDR3 contains 13 residues. CDR3 coding DNA: TGTGCCAGCAGCCTTCAAAGACTATCTGGCTACACCTTC. It yields the protein CASSLQRLSGYTF.

The genes are TRBV2 and TRBJ2-3; D is perhaps TRBD1 (5 bases). Germline assignment: CDR1 SNHLY and CDR2 FYNNEI. CDR3 size: 13 residues. The ends were cut back, 3 bases at V and 4 bases at J, with 8 bases in the middle. DNA of the CDR3: TGTGCCAGCAGTGAGCAGGGTCCAGATACGCAGTATTTT. This codes for CASSEQGPDTQYF.

This chain links TRBV27 with TRBJ2-1, with D unclear. This CDR3 has 14 amino acids. Germline CDR1 is MNHEY and CDR2 is SMNVEV (reference sequence). V was pared by 6 bases and J by 6 bases, with 15 bases between. CDR3 sequence reads: CASSPEPLINEQFF. CDR3 nucleotides: TGTGCCAGCAGCCCCGAACCACTAATCAATGAGCAGTTCTTC.

This rearrangement joins TRBV28 to TRBJ2-1; TRBD2 agrees at 10 bases. With 3 bases clipped from V and 5 bases from J, the junction kept 7 bases outside the gene matches. Germline-derived CDR1 and CDR2 are MDHEN and SYDVKM. The CDR3 consists of 16 residues. This chain's CDR3 is CASSFLAGDSDNEQFF. CDR3 bases: TGTGCCAGCAGTTTTCTAGCGGGAGACTCGGACAATGAGCAGTTCTTC.

The chain recombines TRBV6-1 with TRBJ2-7, with D perhaps TRBD1 (6 bases). Germline CDR1 reads MNHNS; CDR2 reads SASEGT. The CDR3 loop spans 18 amino acids. V was trimmed by 4 bases and J by 6 bases, leaving 28 bases between them. CDR3 in amino acids: CASSGWAGASSVFGEQYF. For the CDR3, the DNA is TGTGCCAGCAGTGGGTGGGCAGGGGCCTCCTCTGTTTTCGGCGAGCAGTACTTC.

This clone was seen a single time. This sequence joins TRBV5-6 and TRBJ2-5, with D perhaps TRBD2 (5 bases). Germline V gene data show CDR1 as SGHDT and CDR2 as YYEEEE. V gave up 2 bases and J gave up 4 bases, with 15 bases separating them. The CDR3 consists of 15 residues. The CDR3 reads CASSLDGYGRETQYF. Here the CDR3 DNA reads TGTGCCAGCAGCTTAGATGGCTATGGGAGAGAGACCCAGTACTTC.

The genes are TRBV5-1 and TRBJ1-3, with TRBD1 matching 8 bases. Per germline, CDR1 SGHRS and CDR2 YFSETQ. Trimming cost V 3 bases and J 0 bases; bases outside gene matches: 5. CDR3 size: 16 residues. In DNA form, the CDR3 reads TGCGCCAGCAGCTGGGACAGGCCCGTCTCTGGAAACACCATATATTTT. This translates into CASSWDRPVSGNTIYF.

The gene calls are TRBV11-2 and TRBJ2-1, with 10 bases aligning to TRBD2. The CDR3 consists of 15 residues. The germline V gene encodes CDR1 SGHAT and CDR2 FQNNGV. V gave up 6 bases and J gave up 7 bases; unmatched junction bases: 9. The CDR3 region is CASRSASGSRNEQFF. In DNA form, the CDR3 reads TGTGCCAGCAGGTCCGCTAGCGGGAGTCGAAATGAGCAGTTCTTC.

This clone has a handful of counts. The chain combines TRBV7-9 with TRBJ2-7; TRBD2 agrees at 10 bases. Trimming removed 0 bases from V and 5 bases from J; junction bases left unmatched: 10. The CDR3 consists of 17 residues. Germline lookup yields CDR1 SEHNR and CDR2 FQNEAQ (reference sequence). CDR3 amino acids: CASSLALGVAGGHEQYF. In DNA, the CDR3 is TGTGCCAGCAGCTTAGCTTTAGGGGTAGCGGGAGGCCACGAGCAGTACTTC.

In the case of this clone: Other DNA variants within this sample encode the same CDR3. The genes are TRBV7-2 and TRBJ2-1, with D possibly being TRBD2 (6 bases). V dropped 0 bases and J dropped 4 bases, with 10 bases sitting between them. Germline lookup yields CDR1 SGHTA and CDR2 FQGNSA. The CDR3 spans 15 residues. The CDR3 protein is CASSLAGGTYNEQFF. The CDR3, as DNA: TGTGCCAGCAGCTTAGCGGGCGGGACTTACAATGAGCAGTTCTTC.

This chain connects TRBV5-1 to TRBJ1-2; D uncertain. Germline assignment: CDR1 SGHRS and CDR2 YFSETQ. Trimming took off 4 bases at V and 2 bases at J, with 15 bases between the two ends. This CDR3 contains 15 residues. This CDR3 reads CASSQSGEGNYGYTF. CDR3 nucleotides: TGCGCCAGCAGCCAAAGTGGGGAGGGCAACTATGGCTACACCTTC. Based on the CDR3 plus reference TRBV5-1 and TRBJ1-2, the full variable domain is KAGVTQTPRYLIKTRGQQVTLSCSPISGHRSVSWYQQTPGQGLQFLFEYFSETQRNKGNFPGRFSGRQFSNSRSEMNVSTLELGDSALYLCASSQSGEGNYGYTFGSGTRLTVV.

The chain has TRBV14 and TRBJ2-7; D perhaps matches TRBD2 (5 bases). Germline CDR1 reads SGHDN; CDR2 reads FVKESK. The CDR3 spans 12 residues. The V end was cut by 5 bases, the J end by 2 bases, with 7 bases between. DNA of the CDR3: TGTGCCAGCAGCGGGAGTACCTACGAGCAGTACTTC. As protein: CASSGSTYEQYF.

The chain uses TRBV5-1 and TRBJ2-1, with 9 bases matching TRBD2. Germline V CDR1 and CDR2: SGHRS, YFSETQ. The CDR3 extends over 15 amino acids. The ends lost 2 bases at V and 7 bases at J; junction bases unmatched: 7. DNA for the CDR3: TGCGCCAGCAGCTTACTAGCGGGTCCGGGGAATGAGCAGTTCTTC. Amino acid sequence: CASSLLAGPGNEQFF. Based on the CDR3 plus reference TRBV5-1 and TRBJ2-1, the full variable domain is KAGVTQTPRYLIKTRGQQVTLSCSPISGHRSVSWYQQTPGQGLQFLFEYFSETQRNKGNFPGRFSGRQFSNSRSEMNVSTLELGDSALYLCASSLLAGPGNEQFFGPGTRLTVL.

This chain links TRBV15 with TRBJ2-3, with D perhaps TRBD1 or TRBD2 (6 bases each). The V end lost 8 bases, the J end lost 1 base, and 10 bases lay between the germline ends. There are 13 residues in the CDR3. CDR1 and CDR2 from the germline V gene are LNHNV and YYDKDF (reference sequence). DNA for the CDR3: TGTGCCACCGCTAGGGGGGGCACAGATACGCAGTATTTT. Protein: CATARGGTDTQYF.

The chain has TRBV11-2 and TRBJ2-1; possibly TRBD2 for D (5 bases). The CDR3 contains 16 residues. V shed 5 bases and J shed 6 bases, with 20 bases lying between them. Per the germline V gene, CDR1 is SGHAT and CDR2 is FQNNGV. The CDR3 is CASSPLIGGEGNEQFF. Written as DNA, the CDR3 is TGTGCCAGCAGCCCACTAATAGGCGGTGAGGGCAATGAGCAGTTCTTC.

The V call is TRBV5-6, the J call TRBJ2-7, with 8 bases identical to TRBD2. The CDR3 is made up of 14 amino acids. J was trimmed by 3 bases and V by 4 bases; bases with no gene match: 6. Germline V gene lookup returns CDR1 SGHDT and CDR2 YYEEEE. DNA for the CDR3: TGTGCCAGCAGCAGCGGACTAGCCAACTACGAGCAGTACTTC. Its protein is CASSSGLANYEQYF.